The rows below give T cell receptor beta chains drawn from one sample of a study of blood T cell repertoires in COVID-19. Method: immunoSEQ multiplex PCR; TCRdb's copy keeps in-frame clones and lacks some. The sample has hundreds of thousands of clones, 80% to 90% seen once. Sequences were obtained from peripheral blood. The receptors shown here come from a woman younger than 45 with active or convalescent COVID-19. CDR3s include the opening cysteine and the closing phenylalanine or tryptophan. The D gene is left open where the match is weak. Clone size is given for some rows only: seen once, a few or many times, or a class if the clone is expanded.

d_call,v_call,clone_size,cdr3_length,j_call,cdr3_nt,cdr3_aa
-,TRBV3-1/TRBV3-2,-,15,TRBJ2-2,TGTGCCAGCAGCCAAGTGATGGGGGGAACCGGGGAGCTGTTTTTT,CASSQVMGGTGELFF
-,TRBV7-8,-,15,TRBJ2-3,TGTGCCAGCAGCGGACCGGACGGGGAGACAGATACGCAGTATTTT,CASSGPDGETDTQYF
TRBD1,TRBV2,-,13,TRBJ1-3,TGTGCCAGCAGGGGACAGGGAGTAAACACCATATATTTT,CASRGQGVNTIYF
-,TRBV19,-,13,TRBJ1-1,TGTGCCAGTAAGGCAGGATGGAACACTGAAGCTTTCTTT,CASKAGWNTEAFF
TRBD1,TRBV10-3,-,14,TRBJ2-7,TGTGCCATCAGTGGTCGGGACAGGGGTGACGAGCAGTACTTC,CAISGRDRGDEQYF
TRBD1,TRBV6-5,-,13,TRBJ2-4,TGTGCCAGCAGTTACGGGGACAGGGACATTCAGTACTTC,CASSYGDRDIQYF
TRBD2,TRBV13,once,15,TRBJ2-3,TGTGCCAGCAAGACACTAGCGGGAGCGGCAGATACGCAGTATTTT,CASKTLAGAADTQYF
-,TRBV5-5,-,17,TRBJ1-2,TGTGCCAGCACCATCTCCCCTGTAGAACAGCCGGTCTTTGGCTACACCTTC,CASTISPVEQPVFGYTF
-,TRBV30,-,15,TRBJ2-2,TGTGCCTGGAGTGTACCGGGACTGAGATCCGGGGAGCTGTTTTTT,CAWSVPGLRSGELFF
-,TRBV6-5,-,14,TRBJ1-1,TGTGCCAGCAGTAACTGGGCCGCGAACACTGAAGCTTTCTTT,CASSNWAANTEAFF
TRBD1,TRBV6-1,-,16,TRBJ2-1,TGTGCCAGCAGTGAAATGGGGACAGGGGGCTTCAATGAGCAGTTCTTC,CASSEMGTGGFNEQFF
TRBD1,TRBV19,-,15,TRBJ1-5,TGTGCCAGTAGTGCCCCGACAGGGGTAGGGCAGCCCCAGCATTTT,CASSAPTGVGQPQHF
TRBD2,TRBV2,-,15,TRBJ2-2,TGTGCCAGCAGAACCGGGACTAGCGGGACGGGGGAGCTGTTTTTT,CASRTGTSGTGELFF
TRBD1,TRBV27,-,14,TRBJ1-2,TGTGCCAGCAGTTTAGGACAGGGAATAGGCGGCTACACCTTC,CASSLGQGIGGYTF
-,TRBV11-2,-,15,TRBJ1-2,TGTGCCAGCAGCCTTATACGGGACACTTCCTATGGCTACACCTTC,CASSLIRDTSYGYTF
TRBD1,TRBV5-1,-,15,TRBJ2-1,TGCGCCAGCAGCCCCGGGACAGGGGGGTTTAATGAGCAGTTCTTC,CASSPGTGGFNEQFF
TRBD1,TRBV10-3,-,13,TRBJ1-4,TGTGCCAGCCAGGGGGCGGCTAATGAAAAACTGTTTTTT,CASQGAANEKLFF
TRBD1,TRBV2,-,15,TRBJ1-1,TGTGCCAGCAGCCAGGACAGGGACTGGTCAACTGAAGCTTTCTTT,CASSQDRDWSTEAFF
-,TRBV19,-,11,TRBJ1-4,TGTGCCAGTAGCGTTAATGAAAAACTGTTTTTT,CASSVNEKLFF
-,TRBV10-3,-,12,TRBJ1-2,TGTGCCATCAGTGGAAACACATATGGCTACACCTTC,CAISGNTYGYTF
-,TRBV7-2,-,14,TRBJ2-1,TGTGCCAGCAGCTTACCAGAGCGGTACAATGAGCAGTTCTTC,CASSLPERYNEQFF
TRBD1,TRBV3-1/TRBV3-2,-,14,TRBJ2-1,TGTGCCAGCAGCCAACCGGGACAGAACAATGAGCAGTTCTTC,CASSQPGQNNEQFF
-,TRBV7-9,once,14,TRBJ1-1,TGTGCCAGCAGCGGAGGACAGCTGAACACTGAAGCTTTCTTT,CASSGGQLNTEAFF